A selection of T cell receptor beta chains follows, all from one sample in a study of blood T cells in healthy people across ages. TCRdb analysed the 5' RACE reads with MiXCR anew, one entry per CDR3 protein. The sample holds some 760,000 distinct CDR3 sequences, roughly 25% seen once. These records were also assigned to another study, of T cells of mothers and their children.

The sequenced sample consisted of blood. These receptors all stem from a boy between 10 and 17 years old in good health. CDR3s include the opening cysteine and the closing phenylalanine or tryptophan. D genes are given only for firm matches. Clone size is not always given. Where it is, it says once, few, many or a class for expanded clones.

J gene	clone size	D gene	V gene	CDR3 protein	CDR3 DNA
TRBJ2-5	few	NA	TRBV11-1	CASSLLRMGETQYF	TGTGCCAGCAGCTTACTCCGGATGGGGGAGACCCAGTACTTC
TRBJ2-2	few	NA	TRBV4-1	CASSRQKVPGDTGELFF	TGCGCCAGCAGCCGACAGAAAGTCCCGGGAGACACCGGGGAGCTGTTTTTT
TRBJ1-4	NA	TRBD1	TRBV12-3/TRBV12-4	CASSFDRAVGEKLFF	TGTGCCAGCAGTTTTGACAGGGCTGTAGGTGAAAAACTGTTTTTT
TRBJ2-1	NA	NA	TRBV13	CASSHDYGGHYNEQFF	TGTGCCAGCAGCCATGACTACGGGGGGCACTACAATGAGCAGTTCTTC
TRBJ1-2	NA	NA	TRBV9	CASSVTGNYGYTF	TGTGCCAGCAGCGTCACAGGGAACTATGGCTACACCTTC
TRBJ2-1	NA	NA	TRBV12-3/TRBV12-4	CASSSEHEQFF	TGTGCCAGCAGTTCCGAACATGAGCAGTTCTTC
TRBJ2-5	few	NA	TRBV9	CASSVGGWETQYF	TGTGCCAGCAGCGTAGGGGGGTGGGAGACCCAGTACTTC
TRBJ2-7	NA	NA	TRBV5-6	CASSLLAGHSSYEQYF	TGTGCCAGCAGCTTGCTGGCGGGACACAGCTCCTACGAGCAGTACTTC
TRBJ1-1	NA	NA	TRBV3-1	CASSRNQGPEAFF	TGTGCCAGCAGCCGAAACCAGGGTCCTGAAGCTTTCTTT
TRBJ1-2	few	TRBD1	TRBV29-1	CSVPRGQGYGYTF	TGCAGCGTGCCCAGGGGGCAAGGCTATGGCTACACCTTC
TRBJ1-5	NA	NA	TRBV3-1	CASSQAGRPQHF	TGTGCCAGCAGCCAAGCGGGACGCCCCCAGCATTTT
TRBJ2-3	few	TRBD1	TRBV28	CDSSYTGGRDTQYF	TGTGACAGCAGTTATACAGGGGGCAGAGATACGCAGTATTTT
TRBJ2-7	once	NA	TRBV20-1	CSARTATYEQYF	TGCAGTGCTAGGACAGCGACCTACGAGCAGTACTTC
TRBJ2-5	NA	TRBD2	TRBV20-1	CSAEGLATKEETQYF	TGCAGTGCTGAGGGACTAGCGACGAAGGAAGAGACCCAGTACTTC
TRBJ1-2	NA	TRBD1	TRBV5-1	CASSSDRVDGYGYTF	TGCGCCAGCAGCTCAGACAGGGTGGACGGCTATGGCTACACCTTC
TRBJ2-3	NA	NA	TRBV4-1	CASSQANLVATDTQYF	TGCGCCAGCAGCCAAGCTAATCTAGTCGCAACAGATACGCAGTATTTT
TRBJ2-3	few	TRBD2	TRBV7-3	CASSSGLAGFIDTQYF	TGTGCCAGCAGCTCTGGACTAGCGGGATTCATAGATACGCAGTATTTT
TRBJ2-3	few	TRBD1	TRBV29-1	CSVEPWDREYADTQYF	TGCAGCGTTGAGCCTTGGGACAGGGAGTATGCAGATACGCAGTATTTT
TRBJ2-7	many	TRBD2	TRBV18	CASSRGLASYEQYF	TGTGCCAGCTCACGGGGACTAGCGAGCTACGAGCAGTACTTC
TRBJ1-1	NA	TRBD1	TRBV7-9	CASSSGQGTNTEAFF	TGTGCCAGCAGCTCAGGACAGGGGACGAACACTGAAGCTTTCTTT
TRBJ2-7	few	TRBD2	TRBV10-2	CASKGLAGGLTFSSYEQYF	TGCGCCAGCAAGGGACTAGCGGGGGGCTTAACATTTAGCTCCTACGAGCAGTACTTC
TRBJ1-2	few	TRBD1	TRBV27	CATREQGYYGYTF	TGTGCCACCCGAGAACAGGGGTACTATGGCTACACCTTC
TRBJ2-7	NA	NA	TRBV29-1	CSVRTAPYEQYF	TGCAGCGTTCGGACAGCCCCCTACGAGCAGTACTTC
TRBJ1-3	few	NA	TRBV29-1	CSALRTEGTGNTIYF	TGCAGCGCCCTCCGGACAGAGGGTACTGGAAACACCATATATTTT
TRBJ2-3	NA	NA	TRBV9	CASSVGRADSRGSTDTQYF	TGTGCCAGCAGCGTAGGTAGAGCAGACTCCCGAGGGAGCACAGATACGCAGTATTTT
TRBJ2-1	NA	NA	TRBV7-3	CASSQDGGWSYNEQFF	TGTGCCAGCAGCCAGGACGGGGGTTGGTCCTACAATGAGCAGTTCTTC
TRBJ1-2	NA	NA	TRBV6-6	CASNFGGGRGGYTF	TGTGCCAGCAATTTCGGGGGCGGGCGAGGTGGCTACACCTTC